This TCR beta chain was documented in a study of blood T cells in healthy people across ages. Study-level points and caveats: Diversity figures based on one million T cells were deemed too low.

For the second PCR, which ran for 7 to 11 cycles, a sample-barcoded 5' primer and a J-beta primer mix were used. TCRdb analysed the 5' RACE reads with MiXCR anew, one entry per CDR3 protein. The sample has about 2 million distinct CDR3 sequences, about 50% seen once; the top ten hold around 2.1%. V was clipped by 6 bases and J by 4 bases, with 11 bases between them. Germline values: CDR1 SGHTA, CDR2 FQGTGA. The CDR3 is 13 residues long. On this clonotype itself: No antigen is known for it.

The chain carries TRBV7-3 and TRBJ2-3; D ambiguous. The receptor comes from a woman in her thirties or forties in good health. The sequenced sample was blood. The CDR3 sequence is CASREVGSDTQYF. The CDR3 nucleotides are TGTGCCAGCAGAGAGGTGGGCTCAGATACGCAGTATTTT.